This T cell receptor (beta chain) was sequenced in a study of T cells expressing NK-cell markers. Background on the study: Beta-chain profiling covered CD3+CD56+NKG2C+, CD3+CD56+NKG2C- and CD3+CD56-NKG2C+ sorted subsets.

Notes on this clonotype: The antigen remains undetermined.

In generating TCR beta cDNA, 5'RACE template switching with UMIs was used. TCRdb reanalyzed the 5' RACE reads, giving one entry per CDR3 protein sequence and no DNA. The table counts hundreds of thousands of distinct CDR3 sequences; around 4.2% lies in the top ten. Study-wide findings and caveats: In a group of 5 to 7 donors, dominant NKG2C+ clonotypes represented about 1.0-7.5% of CD8+ T cells.

The specimen was blood T cells: a sorted CD56 or NKG2C T cell subset, CD4+ or CD8+ T cells, or bulk PBMC T cells (not recorded which). The TCR comes from a woman aged 18 to 75 in good health.

The CDR3 here is CATRDGAASYEQYF. This chain joins TRBV15 and TRBJ2-7; lacking DNA, the TRBD1 call made by TCRdb goes unchecked. CDR1 is LNHNV, CDR2 YYDKDF, per germline (reference sequence). The CDR3 loop spans 14 amino acids. The entire variable domain, with the rest obtained from reference TRBV15 and TRBJ2-7, is as follows: DAMVIQNPRYQVTQFGKPVTLSCSQTLNHNVMYWYQQKSSQAPKLLFHYYDKDFNNEADTPDNFQSRRPNTSFCFLDIRSPGLGDTAMYLCATRDGAASYEQYFGPGTRLTVT.